This TCR beta chain appears in the sequencing data of a study of blood T cell repertoires in COVID-19. Looking at the study overall: From T cells, B-cell-depleted T cells, or PBMCs came the material, which was cDNA or gDNA.

Authors' processing steps: Reference gene primer amplification gave estimated nucleated cell counts. Repertoires were generated with immunoSEQ multiplex PCR, while TCRdb's copy carries only in-frame clones and drops some. V, J and clone size derive from that table, while D and trimming were established from the DNA sequence. This repertoire shows 250,000 or so clones, 70% to 85% found once; its top ten account for 1.5% to 2%. Trimming removed 2 bases from V and 2 bases from J, with 13 bases in between. This CDR3 contains 16 residues. Germline values: CDR1 MNHEY, CDR2 SVGEGT. The clonotype was recovered from a woman older than 75 with acute or convalescent COVID-19. Sequenced input: peripheral blood. The chain uses TRBV6-2 or TRBV6-3 and TRBJ1-5; TRBD1 might be the D (6 bases). CDR3 region: CASSYALGGGNQPQHF. Here the CDR3 DNA reads TGTGCCAGCAGTTACGCCCTAGGGGGTGGCAATCAGCCCCAGCATTTT.